Shown below are 7 T cell receptor beta chains from a single sample sequenced in a study of blood T cell repertoires in COVID-19. Produced via immunoSEQ multiplex PCR; TCRdb's table is partial and in-frame only. The data show about 160,000 clones, more than 85% seen once. The material sequenced was PBMCs or T cells enriched from blood (not recorded which). Receptors originate from a woman between 45 and 60 years old who had recovered from COVID-19.

The rearrangement links TRBV3-1 (or the pseudogene TRBV3-2) to TRBJ2-5; 11 bases agree with TRBD2. The CDR3 covers 13 residues. Germline-derived CDR1 and CDR2 are LGHDT and YNNKEL (reference sequence). Trimming at V came to 4 bases and at J to 12 bases, leaving 7 bases not matched to a gene. CDR3 sequence reads: CASSLSGGDQEYF. The CDR3 DNA reads TGTGCCAGCAGCCTTAGCGGGGGGGATCAGGAGTACTTC.

This sequence joins TRBV6-6 and TRBJ2-5; 8 bases agree with TRBD1. Germline CDR1 reads MNHNY; CDR2 reads SVGAGI (reference sequence). The CDR3 runs 15 residues. Unmatched junction bases numbered 7, after V lost 2 bases and J lost 5 bases. The CDR3 DNA follows: TGTGCCAGCAGTTACCCCGGACAGGGAACGGAGACCCAGTACTTC. Amino acid sequence: CASSYPGQGTETQYF.

The chain couples TRBV15 to TRBJ1-2; possibly TRBD1 for D (5 bases). Germline values: CDR1 LNHNV, CDR2 YYDKDF (reference sequence). V shed 8 bases and J shed 6 bases, with 22 bases lying between them. This CDR3 has 15 residues. The CDR3 loop reads CATSLGTQGLNGYTF. DNA for the CDR3: TGTGCCACCTCCCTGGGCACGCAGGGATTAAATGGCTACACCTTC.

CDR3 region: CAWSRGSEQYF. CDR3 nucleotides: TGTGCCTGGAGTAGGGGGAGCGAGCAGTACTTC. The chain is built from TRBV30 and TRBJ2-7, with a weak D call TRBD1 (6 bases). The germline V gene has CDR1 GTSNPN and CDR2 SVGIG (reference sequence). The V and J ends lost 2 bases and 6 bases respectively, with 8 bases between them. The CDR3 consists of 11 residues.

V usage is TRBV2 and J usage is TRBJ2-1; D perhaps matches TRBD1 (6 bases). The CDR3 contains 14 residues. The V gene lost 5 bases and the J gene lost 6 bases, with 14 bases spanning the gap. Germline CDR1 and CDR2: SNHLY and FYNNEI. DNA of the CDR3: TGTGCCAGCAGTTTGGGCGTAGGGGGCAATGAGCAGTTCTTC. It specifies CASSLGVGGNEQFF.

V is TRBV5-5 and J is TRBJ1-1; the match to TRBD1 covers 7 bases. The junction had 6 bases not matched to a gene; V was cut back by 0 bases and J by 10 bases. The CDR3 sequence is 13 residues long. Germline V gene sequence: CDR1 SGHKS, CDR2 YYEKEE (reference sequence). The CDR3 loop reads CASSLGQGVVAFF. CDR3 bases: TGTGCCAGCAGCTTGGGACAGGGTGTGGTAGCTTTCTTT. Full variable domain (outside the CDR3, taken from reference TRBV5-5 and TRBJ1-1): DAGVTQSPTHLIKTRGQQVTLRCSPISGHKSVSWYQQVLGQGPQFIFQYYEKEERGRGNFPDRFSARQFPNYSSELNVNALLLGDSALYLCASSLGQGVVAFFGQGTRLTVV.

The gene calls are TRBV28 and TRBJ1-1, with D unclear. Germline V lookup: CDR1 MDHEN, CDR2 SYDVKM. Trimming took 1 base from V and 11 from J, leaving 11 bases between them. The CDR3 covers 12 residues. CDR3 sequence: CASSLSDGEAFF. The DNA for the CDR3 is TGTGCCAGCAGTTTATCCGATGGGGAGGCTTTCTTT.